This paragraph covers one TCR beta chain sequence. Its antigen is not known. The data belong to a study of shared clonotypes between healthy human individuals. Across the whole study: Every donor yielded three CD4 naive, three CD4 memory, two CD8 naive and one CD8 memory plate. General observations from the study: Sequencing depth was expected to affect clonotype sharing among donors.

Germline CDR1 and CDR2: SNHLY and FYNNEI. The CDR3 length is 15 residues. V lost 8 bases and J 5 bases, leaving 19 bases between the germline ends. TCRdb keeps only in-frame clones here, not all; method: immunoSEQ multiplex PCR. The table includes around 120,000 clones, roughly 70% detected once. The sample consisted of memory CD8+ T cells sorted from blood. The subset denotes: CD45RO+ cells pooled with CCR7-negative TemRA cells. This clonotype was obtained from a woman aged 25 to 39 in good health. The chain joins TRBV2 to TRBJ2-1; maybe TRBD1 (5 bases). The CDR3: CASPSTFGANNEQFF. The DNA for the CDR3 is TGTGCCAGCCCATCGACTTTTGGGGCCAACAATGAGCAGTTCTTC. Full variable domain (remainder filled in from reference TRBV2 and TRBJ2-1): EPEVTQTPSHQVTQMGQEVILRCVPISNHLYFYWYRQILGQKVEFLVSFYNNEISEKSEIFDDQFSVERPDGSNFTLKIRSTKLEDSAMYFCASPSTFGANNEQFFGPGTRLTVL.